This T cell receptor beta chain appears in the sequencing data of a study of blood T cell repertoires in COVID-19. Study background: Sites in the United States, Italy and Spain provided acute and convalescent COVID-19 samples.

A word on this clone: Other DNA sequences in this specimen translate into the identical CDR3.

This CDR3 region has 13 residues. Germline CDR1 reads SGHRS; CDR2 reads YFSETQ. V lost 0 bases and J lost 4, with 7 bases in between. Authors' methods: Amplified reference gene primers provided the basis for estimating nucleated cell counts. Clones were read by immunoSEQ multiplex PCR, and TCRdb kept only the in-frame ones, dropping some. V and J calls and clone size come straight from that table; D and trimming were deduced from the DNA. There are about 210,000 clones in the sample; roughly 82% occur only once, and roughly 12% lies in the top ten. Sequenced: peripheral blood. V is TRBV5-1 and J is TRBJ1-1; D call uncertain. This TCR derives from a woman aged 40-49 years with acute or convalescent COVID-19. CDR3: CASSLEHGTEAFF. CDR3 nucleotides: TGCGCCAGCAGCTTGGAGCACGGCACTGAAGCTTTCTTT.